This section outlines one T cell receptor beta chain sequence together with its context. Its specificity is unknown. This PCR relied on a set of 60 Vbeta primers and 13 Jbeta primers. The protocol was immunoSEQ multiplex PCR, while the TCRdb copy is restricted to in-frame clones and leaves out a portion. Of about 190,000 clones listed, 80% to 85% are singletons. Germline CDR1 reads SGHRS; CDR2 reads YFSETQ. There are 18 residues in the CDR3. The V segment lost 3 bases and the J segment 0 bases; nucleotides outside the gene matches: 9. The sample belongs to a study of cytomegalovirus exposure and HLA in healthy donors. Study outcomes and limitations: Certain sequence variants were highly shared and formed a cluster, and this cluster was likely a sequencing artifact.

J is TRBJ2-5 and V is TRBV5-1; 12 nucleotides match TRBD2. The sequenced material came from PBMCs. This TCR was sampled from a young woman in good health and CMV-seronegative. For the CDR3, the DNA is TGCGCCAGCAGCTCACAATCTAGCGGGGGGGCCTACCAAGAGACCCAGTACTTC. Protein sequence: CASSSQSSGGAYQETQYF.